The T cell receptor (beta chain) described here comes from a study of cytomegalovirus exposure and HLA in healthy donors. Study results and caveats: The study designated 150 or so TCR beta chains cytomegalovirus-associated. The study dropped some indistinguishable V segments, TRBV6-2 and TRBV6-3 among them. Sequencing had likely introduced a cluster of highly shared sequence variants as an artifact.

Amplification used 60 Vbeta primers and 13 Jbeta primers. The method was immunoSEQ multiplex PCR; TCRdb's version includes in-frame clones alone and lacks a portion of them. This sample has roughly 150,000 clones; 82% occur once, and the top ten carry around 6.6%. The V gene lost 0 bases and the J gene lost 4 bases, with 13 bases spanning the gap. The CDR3 is 16 residues long. The germline V gene encodes CDR1 SGHRS and CDR2 YFSETQ. Regarding this clone: What it binds is not known.

The specimen was PBMCs. V usage is TRBV5-1 and J usage is TRBJ2-2, with D perhaps TRBD1 (5 bases). This TCR derives from a woman in her fifties or sixties in good health and CMV-seropositive. This CDR3 is CASSLDQGRATGELFF. The DNA of the CDR3 is TGCGCCAGCAGCTTGGATCAGGGAAGGGCCACCGGGGAGCTGTTTTTT.